This TCR beta chain came from a study of blood T cells in healthy people across ages. General study results and limits: In older individuals, TCR beta diversity per million T cells was lower, falling roughly linearly with age.

As to this clonotype: The target antigen is unknown.

The use of a sample-barcoded 5' primer and a J-beta primer mix characterized a second PCR of roughly 6 to 11 cycles. Via MiXCR, TCRdb re-called the 5' RACE reads, giving one row per CDR3 protein. This table has 1.5 million to 2 million distinct CDR3 sequences, 40% to 55% appearing once. The V and J ends lost 6 bases and 8 bases respectively, with 16 bases between them. CDR3 length: 13 amino acids. The germline CDR1 and CDR2 sequences are MDHEN and SYDVKM. The rearrangement uses TRBV28 and TRBJ1-2; TRBD1 is a possible D gene (6 bases). The sequence was collected from a woman in her thirties or forties in good health. The source material was blood. The DNA of the CDR3 is TGTGCCAGCAGCACAAACAGGGTAGGCGGCTACACCTTC. It codes for CASSTNRVGGYTF.